The entry below describes one TCR beta chain. In the same sample, other DNA sequences code for this CDR3. The CDR3 totals 14 residues. V was pared by 2 bases and J by 8 bases, with 12 bases between. Germline V gene data show CDR1 as SGHTA and CDR2 as FQGNSA. TCRdb keeps only in-frame clones here, not all; method: immunoSEQ multiplex PCR. The sample has around 280,000 clones, about 82% seen once. The sample is drawn from a study of blood T cell repertoires in COVID-19. Overall study: COVID-19 samples, acute and convalescent, were from the United States, Italy and Spain.

The chain carries TRBV7-2 and TRBJ2-2, with D perhaps TRBD1 (6 bases). The source material was peripheral blood. The receptor was derived from a woman aged 50 to 65 with active or convalescent COVID-19. CDR3 protein: CASSLKQGTGELFF. The CDR3 coding sequence is TGTGCCAGCAGCTTAAAACAGGGCACTGGGGAGCTGTTTTTT.